Below, 9 T cell receptor beta chains from the same sample are listed, as sequenced in a study of CD8 T cells in Susac syndrome. Random hexamers were used to reverse transcribe the RNA input (about 0.5 to 1 ug). TCRdb reanalysed the immunoSEQ multiplex PCR reads using MiXCR and keeps one entry per CDR3 protein. The table lists roughly 150,000 distinct CDR3 sequences, over 85% of them singletons, with 0.13% in the top ten. The material sequenced was CD4+ T cells from PBMCs. The origin of the receptors is a human donor in good health.

The J gene is TRBJ2-7, the V gene TRBV13; the D is unclear. With 0 bases removed from V and 2 bases from J, the gap between germline ends came to 8 bases. Per the germline V gene, CDR1 is PRHDT and CDR2 is FYEKMQ (reference sequence). This CDR3 comprises 14 residues. The CDR3: CASSLGQSTYEQYF. In nucleotides, the CDR3 is TGTGCCAGCAGCTTAGGACAGTCGACCTACGAGCAGTACTTC.

V usage is TRBV5-1 and J usage is TRBJ1-1; 10 bases agree with TRBD1. The CDR3 is 16 amino acids. J lost 0 bases, V lost 4 bases, and 6 bases had no gene match. Germline V gene data show CDR1 as SGHRS and CDR2 as YFSETQ. Written as DNA, the CDR3 is TGCGCCAGCAGCCCGTGGACAGGGGGGATGAACACTGAAGCTTTCTTT. This codes for CASSPWTGGMNTEAFF.

The chain links TRBV2 to TRBJ2-1; TRBD2 is a possible D gene (6 bases). V gave up 4 bases and J gave up 9 bases, with 16 bases separating them. The CDR3 runs 14 residues. Germline lookup yields CDR1 SNHLY and CDR2 FYNNEI. The CDR3: CASSGSSSVSEQFF. As DNA, the CDR3 is TGTGCCAGCAGTGGGTCCTCTAGCGTGAGTGAGCAGTTCTTC.

The genes are TRBV12-5 and TRBJ1-6, with 9 bases identical to TRBD1. Germline loops: CDR1 LGHNT, CDR2 FRNRAP. The CDR3 spans 15 residues. Trimming removed 5 bases from V and 3 bases from J; junction bases left unmatched: 2. This chain's CDR3 is CASGLGQGYNSPLHF. As DNA, the CDR3 is TGTGCTAGTGGTCTGGGACAGGGCTATAATTCACCCCTCCACTTT.

The chain combines TRBV18 with TRBJ2-1, with TRBD2 matching 7 bases. The CDR3 is made up of 15 amino acids. Trimming took 3 bases from V and 5 from J; bases not matched to a gene: 7. Germline CDR1 reads KGHSH; CDR2 reads LQKENI. In nucleotides, the CDR3 is TGTGCCAGCTCACCTTCTTACCGGGAGGACAATGAGCAGTTCTTC. The encoded protein is CASSPSYREDNEQFF.

This clonotype was detected only once. The V gene is TRBV7-9, the J gene TRBJ2-4, with 12 bases identical to TRBD2. The CDR3 runs 17 residues. The V gene end was trimmed by 5 bases and the J gene end by 0 bases; junction bases not matched to a gene: 5. The germline V gene has CDR1 SEHNR and CDR2 FQNEAQ (reference sequence). The CDR3 DNA sequence: TGTGCCAGCAGCCCCCGACTAGCGGGGGTAGCCAAAAACATTCAGTACTTC. Protein sequence: CASSPRLAGVAKNIQYF.

This clonotype was found a few times. The chain uses TRBV6-1 and TRBJ2-2; D is perhaps TRBD1 (5 bases). This CDR3 has 11 amino acids. Deletions cut 6 bases from V and 6 bases from J, with 5 bases between. CDR1 MNHNS and CDR2 SASEGT come from the germline V gene. CDR3 amino acids: CASRGAGELFF. CDR3 sequence (DNA): TGTGCCAGCAGAGGGGCCGGGGAGCTGTTTTTT.

The chain's CDR3 is CASSDSGGTYNEQFF. CDR3 coding DNA: TGTGCCAGCAGTGATAGCGGGGGCACTTACAATGAGCAGTTCTTC. V and J are TRBV2 and TRBJ2-1, with 9 nucleotides matching TRBD2. The germline V gene has CDR1 SNHLY and CDR2 FYNNEI. This CDR3 is built from 15 residues. The V and J ends lost 3 bases and 4 bases, in that order; junction bases with no gene match: 4.

The chain couples TRBV27 to TRBJ1-2; a weak D match, TRBD1 (6 bases). Germline V gene lookup returns CDR1 MNHEY and CDR2 SMNVEV (reference sequence). The CDR3 consists of 15 residues. The V and J ends lost 4 bases and 4 bases respectively, with 16 bases between them. The CDR3 DNA follows: TGTGCCAGCAGTTCCACGACGGGACACCCCTATGGCTACACCTTC. Amino acids: CASSSTTGHPYGYTF.